These T cell receptor beta chains were read from a single sample in a study of blood T cell repertoires in COVID-19. Produced via immunoSEQ multiplex PCR; TCRdb's table is partial and in-frame only. The sample consists of roughly 300,000 clones, 70% to 90% of them appearing once. Source material: peripheral blood. These receptors all come from a man younger than 35 with active or convalescent COVID-19. Both conserved end residues are part of each CDR3. The D gene is left open where the match is weak. Not all rows give a size; the values are once, few, many and, for expanded clones, a class.

D	J	size	V	DNA	CDR3
.	TRBJ2-1	.	TRBV20-1	TGCAGTCCCGGACTCGCTGGTGAGCAGTTCTTC	CSPGLAGEQFF
.	TRBJ2-7	once	TRBV3-1/TRBV3-2	TGTGCCAGCAGCCCGCGGGACCAATCCTACGAGCAGTACTTC	CASSPRDQSYEQYF
.	TRBJ1-2	.	TRBV18	TGTGCCAGCTCACCTTACGGGGGGCTCGACTATGGCTACACCTTC	CASSPYGGLDYGYTF
.	TRBJ1-3	.	TRBV10-3	TGTGCCATCAGTGAAGGGAGGACCATATATTTT	CAISEGRTIYF
TRBD2	TRBJ2-7	.	TRBV27	TGTGCCAGCAGTCCCCACGCTAGCGGGATATCCTACGAGCAGTACTTC	CASSPHASGISYEQYF
TRBD1	TRBJ1-6	.	TRBV16	TGTGCCAGCAGCCAATCGTCAGGGGGCATGAATTCACCCCTCCACTTT	CASSQSSGGMNSPLHF
.	TRBJ1-2	.	TRBV12-3/TRBV12-4	TGTGCCAGCAGTCCTCGCCCCGGCTATGGCTACACCTTC	CASSPRPGYGYTF
.	TRBJ2-2	.	TRBV3-1/TRBV3-2	TGTGCCAGCAGCCAAGTACCAGTTTCCACCGGGGAGCTGTTTTTT	CASSQVPVSTGELFF
.	TRBJ2-7	.	TRBV19	TGTGCCAGTAGTATTGGGGGAGGACCCGGCTACGAGCAGTACTTC	CASSIGGGPGYEQYF
TRBD2	TRBJ2-5	.	TRBV5-1	TGCGCCAGCAGCCTCGGGACTAGCGGGGGTGTGGAGACCCAGTACTTC	CASSLGTSGGVETQYF
TRBD1	TRBJ1-1	.	TRBV25-1	TGTGCCAGCAGTGAAGGGTCGGGGACAGGGGGGCCGAACACTGAAGCTTTCTTT	CASSEGSGTGGPNTEAFF
TRBD1	TRBJ1-2	.	TRBV18	TGTGCCAGCTCACCAGGTACAGGGGACTATGGCTACACCTTC	CASSPGTGDYGYTF
.	TRBJ1-2	.	TRBV4-1	TGCGCCAGCAGCCAAGATAGTCAGGATTCATATGGCTACACCTTC	CASSQDSQDSYGYTF
.	TRBJ1-6	once	TRBV4-3	TGCGCCAGCAGCCAAGCGGGGGGCAATTCACCCCTCCACTTT	CASSQAGGNSPLHF
TRBD1	TRBJ1-2	.	TRBV7-2	TGTGCCAGCAGCCCCCTGGGGGACAGGGGGCGCCTTGGCGGCTACACCTTC	CASSPLGDRGRLGGYTF
.	TRBJ1-1	.	TRBV15	TGTGCCACCAGCAGAGATCGCGGGAACACTGAAGCTTTCTTT	CATSRDRGNTEAFF
TRBD2	TRBJ2-1	.	TRBV3-1/TRBV3-2	TGTGCCAGCAGCCCGACTAGCGGGGGGGCCGATGAGCAGTTCTTC	CASSPTSGGADEQFF
.	TRBJ2-4	.	TRBV3-1/TRBV3-2	TGTGCCAGCAGCCAAGAACGCTCCTGGACAGCTAAACATAGTCAGTACTTC	CASSQERSWTAKHSQYF
.	TRBJ2-1	.	TRBV19	TGTGCCAGTAGTATTTGGGGGGACAATGAGCAGTTCTTC	CASSIWGDNEQFF
.	TRBJ1-5	few	TRBV6-5	TGTGCCAGCAGTTTTCAGAGGGGCAATCAGCCCCAGCATTTT	CASSFQRGNQPQHF
TRBD1	TRBJ1-6	few	TRBV7-9	TGTGCCAGCAGCGCCGGGACAGCTTATTCACCCCTCCACTTT	CASSAGTAYSPLHF
TRBD1	TRBJ2-7	.	TRBV4-1	TGCGCCAGCAGCCAAGAAATCCGGGGACAGGGATACGAGCAGTACTTC	CASSQEIRGQGYEQYF
.	TRBJ1-1	.	TRBV20-1	TGCAGTGCCTACGCGGGCACTGAAGCTTTCTTT	CSAYAGTEAFF
TRBD1	TRBJ1-2	.	TRBV19	TGTGCCAGTAGTATAGATGGGCCAGGGGGGCGTGATGGCTACACCTTC	CASSIDGPGGRDGYTF
TRBD2	TRBJ2-5	.	TRBV7-9	TGTGCCAGCAGCGAGACTAGCGGCCGGCTCCAAGAGACCCAGTACTTC	CASSETSGRLQETQYF
TRBD1	TRBJ2-2	few	TRBV5-3	TGTGCCAGAAGCTTAGCTCTAGGACAGGGGGCCGTATTCCAACCCGGGGAGCTGTTTTTT	CARSLALGQGAVFQPGELFF
.	TRBJ2-3	.	TRBV20-1	TGCAGTGCCCAATTCACAGATACGCAGTATTTT	CSAQFTDTQYF
.	TRBJ2-1	.	TRBV30	TGTGCCTGGAGTGTTTTGAGGGGGGGTAACAATGAGCAGTTCTTC	CAWSVLRGGNNEQFF
TRBD1	TRBJ2-3	.	TRBV29-1	TGCAGCGTGATGGACAGGGCCTCCACAGATACGCAGTATTTT	CSVMDRASTDTQYF
.	TRBJ1-3	.	TRBV7-9	TGTGCCAGCACTTTACCGGGAGACACCATATATTTT	CASTLPGDTIYF
TRBD1	TRBJ2-7	once	TRBV4-3	TGCGCCAGCAGCCAAGGCCGGGACAGGTCCTACGAGCAGTACTTC	CASSQGRDRSYEQYF
.	TRBJ1-2	.	TRBV2	TGTGCCAGCAGCCCGGACCCCCGAGGGGGTTATGGCTACACCTTC	CASSPDPRGGYGYTF
TRBD1	TRBJ1-5	few	TRBV3-1/TRBV3-2	TGTGCCAGCAGCCAAGTAGGGTGTGGGACAGCCAGGTCGGGTAGTCAGCCCCAGCATTTT	CASSQVGCGTARSGSQPQHF
.	TRBJ1-1	.	TRBV7-9	TGTGCCAGCAGCTTAGGGGGCGGGAACACTGAAGCTTTCTTT	CASSLGGGNTEAFF
TRBD1	TRBJ1-5	once	TRBV19	TGTGCCAGCACAGACAGGGTATTACAGCCCCAGCATTTT	CASTDRVLQPQHF
.	TRBJ1-1	.	TRBV9	TGTGCCAGCAGCCTCGCGGGGGAAGCTTTCTTT	CASSLAGEAFF
.	TRBJ1-3	once	TRBV6-5	TGTGCCAGCAAGGGGGAACGAACTGGAAACACCATATATTTT	CASKGERTGNTIYF
.	TRBJ2-7	.	TRBV6-2/TRBV6-3	TGTGCCAGCAGTTACCCCGGTACAGCTTCCTACGAGCAGTACTTC	CASSYPGTASYEQYF
.	TRBJ1-2	.	TRBV4-1	TGCGCCAGCAGCCCAAGCCCCAGGGGTTATGGCTACACCTTC	CASSPSPRGYGYTF
TRBD2	TRBJ2-5	.	TRBV5-4	TGTGCCAGCAGCTTGGGGCTAGCGGGGGGGCTAGAGACCCAGTACTTC	CASSLGLAGGLETQYF
.	TRBJ1-6	.	TRBV19	TGTGCCAGTAGTCCGAGGGACTATTCACCCCTCCACTTT	CASSPRDYSPLHF
.	TRBJ2-1	.	TRBV7-9	TGTGCCAGCAGCCTAGGGGACTGGTACAATGAGCAGTTCTTC	CASSLGDWYNEQFF
TRBD1	TRBJ2-7	.	TRBV5-1	TGCGCCAGCAGCCCCGGGACAGCCTTCCGATCTAGCTCCTACGAGCAGTACTTC	CASSPGTAFRSSSYEQYF
.	TRBJ1-6	.	TRBV13	TGTGCCAGCAGCTTAGGAAGACAGGAAAATAATTCACCCCTCCACTTT	CASSLGRQENNSPLHF
TRBD1	TRBJ1-2	.	TRBV6-2/TRBV6-3	TGTGCCAGCAGTTACCCAAGACAGGGAGCTTATGGCTACACCTTC	CASSYPRQGAYGYTF
TRBD2	TRBJ2-7	.	TRBV6-5	TGTGCCAGCAGTTTCCTCCAGCGGGGGGTCCCCTACGAGCAGTACTTC	CASSFLQRGVPYEQYF
TRBD1	TRBJ2-7	.	TRBV7-9	TGTGCCAGCAGCGGCCGGGACAGTCCATCCTACGAGCAGTACTTC	CASSGRDSPSYEQYF
.	TRBJ1-6	.	TRBV9	TGTGCCAGCAGCGTCACTCACAGCTCCTATAATTCACCCCTCCACTTT	CASSVTHSSYNSPLHF
.	TRBJ1-1	.	TRBV27	TGTGCCAGTAAGACAGGCGCCACCACTGAAGCTTTCTTT	CASKTGATTEAFF
TRBD2	TRBJ2-3	.	TRBV4-2	TGTGCCAGCAGTTACGGGGCGGGGGGACTCACAGATACGCAGTATTTT	CASSYGAGGLTDTQYF
TRBD1	TRBJ1-1	once	TRBV5-4	TGTGCCAGCAGCTGGGACAGGGGGCTAAACACTGAAGCTTTCTTT	CASSWDRGLNTEAFF
.	TRBJ2-1	.	TRBV5-1	TGCGCCAGCAGCACGAGCGGAAGCTCCTACAATGAGCAGTTCTTC	CASSTSGSSYNEQFF
.	TRBJ2-3	.	TRBV7-2	TGTGCCAGCAGCTTAAAACCCAGACTAACCACAGATACGCAGTATTTT	CASSLKPRLTTDTQYF
.	TRBJ2-7	.	TRBV29-1	TGCAGCGCCACTGACAACGAGCAGTACTTC	CSATDNEQYF
TRBD2	TRBJ2-3	.	TRBV6-4	TGTGCCAGCAGTGATCTAGCGGGGGCGGATACGCAGTATTTT	CASSDLAGADTQYF
.	TRBJ2-1	.	TRBV14	TGTGCCAGCAGCCAGCGCGCACGATACAATGAGCAGTTCTTC	CASSQRARYNEQFF
.	TRBJ1-1	.	TRBV27	TGTGCCAGCAGTTTAGGGACACCTAACACTGAAGCTTTCTTT	CASSLGTPNTEAFF
TRBD1	TRBJ2-6	.	TRBV12-5	TGTGCTAGTGGTTTGACCCCGGGACAGGGCACTGGGGCCAACGTCCTGACTTTC	CASGLTPGQGTGANVLTF
TRBD1	TRBJ1-4	.	TRBV6-5	TGTGCCAGCAGTTACTCATGGACAGGGGGCGATGGGCTGTTTTTT	CASSYSWTGGDGLFF
.	TRBJ1-1	.	TRBV6-1	TGTGCCAGCAGTGACGAGTGGTCCAGGGAAGCTTTCTTT	CASSDEWSREAFF